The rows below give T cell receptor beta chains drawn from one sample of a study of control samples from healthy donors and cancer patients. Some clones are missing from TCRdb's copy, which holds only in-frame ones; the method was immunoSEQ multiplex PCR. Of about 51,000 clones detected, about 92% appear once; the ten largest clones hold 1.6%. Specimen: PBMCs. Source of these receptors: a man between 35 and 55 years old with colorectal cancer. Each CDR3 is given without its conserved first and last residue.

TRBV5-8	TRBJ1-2	ASSEGWGYT
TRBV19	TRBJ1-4	AGSDQGIEKLF
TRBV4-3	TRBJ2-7	ASSQGPGSYEQY
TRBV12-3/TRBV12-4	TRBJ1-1	ASSLTQGLEAF
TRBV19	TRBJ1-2	ASSIWIVRGYGYT
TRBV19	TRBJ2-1	ATSAGHRMNEQF
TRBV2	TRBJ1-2	ASEMRGSYT
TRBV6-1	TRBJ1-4	ASSETTNEKLF
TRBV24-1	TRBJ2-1	ATSDVAGYTYNEQF
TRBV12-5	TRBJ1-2	ASGLNSNYGYT
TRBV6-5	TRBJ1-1	ASRAGVNTEAF
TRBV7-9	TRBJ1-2	ASSSRTGYGYT
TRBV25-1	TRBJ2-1	ASSVTSGYNEQF
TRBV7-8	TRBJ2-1	ASSLVGASYNEQF
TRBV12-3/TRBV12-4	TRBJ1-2	ASSPIPYEHYT
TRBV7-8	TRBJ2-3	ASSLVGRARTDTQY